This T cell receptor beta chain emerged from a study of blood T cell repertoires in COVID-19 (dated by TCRdb to 2020 to 2021). Context from the whole study: The collaborator samples originated in the United States, Italy and Spain and spanned the acute and convalescent phases of COVID-19. The prospective study material was composed of cDNA or gDNA derived from T cells, B-cell-depleted T cells, or PBMCs. Subjects who had been exposed to COVID-19, were actively infected with it, or had recovered from it provided the deeply sampled blood TCRbeta repertoires that made up the dataset. The repertoires were released in a freely available public database intended as a resource for research on the immune response to SARS-CoV-2. The samples were drawn from two sources: the first 160 participants of the ongoing ImmuneRACE study, and 950 to 1,500 subjects contributed by 6 global collaborators. Nearly every sample came with metadata listing a de-identified subject ID, COVID-19 status, age in years and sex. Where available, HLA class I and class II types were obtained from metadata supplied by the sample provider rather than from assay-based typing.

The immunoSEQ Assay, a bias-controlled multiplex PCR, was used to amplify TCRbeta CDR3 regions from genomic DNA. As for the original processing: Nucleated cell counts per sample were estimated from amplification of reference gene primers within the assay. To quantify the absolute abundance of each unique TCRbeta CDR3 rearrangement, sequence reads were collapsed and filtered. For each sample, productive Simpson clonality was calculated as the square root of Simpson's diversity index over productive rearrangements. TCRdb took this table from immuneACCESS and kept in-frame rearrangements with V and J called. Such tables lack part of the clones; where checked against another copy, unresolved V genes explain under half of the gap, and the rest is unexplained. For V, J and clone size, that table is used; D and trimming come from the DNA. This sample comprises tens of thousands of clones, roughly 87% of them detected only once. Over 15% of the sample is held by the ten biggest clonotypes.

Findings and caveats that apply to the study as a whole: The quantity of clinical and demographic metadata differed by source and by participant and was supplied without curation.

Here V drops 5 bases and J drops 1 base, and the junction holds 3 bases not matched to any gene. Taken from the germline V gene, the CDR1 and CDR2 loops are KGHSH and LQKENI. The cysteine opens and the phenylalanine closes a CDR3 of 14 amino acids. Only CDR3 DNA is held: 42 bases, read in frame from base 1. Collaborating institutions collected whole blood in K2EDTA tubes following their own protocols. Collaborator samples were shipped for TCRbeta analysis as frozen whole blood, isolated PBMCs, or DNA extracted from either sample type. To note about this clone: It has no known antigen specificity. No base quality values were provided; no much bigger clone lies one nucleotide off.

Recombination connected TRBV18 to TRBJ2-7, with 9 bases aligning to TRBD1. The source is a human donor in a cohort sampled during active COVID-19. The sequencing input was peripheral blood. The DNA sequence follows: TGTGCCAGCTCAGCCGGGACAGGGTCCTACGAGCAGTACTTC. It translates to CASSAGTGSYEQYF.